The sample holds one count of the clone carrying this T cell receptor beta chain. This entry is derived from a study of cytomegalovirus exposure and HLA in healthy donors. In the PCR, 60 Vbeta and 13 Jbeta primers were used. Method: immunoSEQ multiplex PCR; TCRdb's copy keeps in-frame clones and lacks some. This sample has fewer than 80,000 clones, with 70% to 75% found just once. This CDR3 region has 17 residues. CDR1 is SGHTA, CDR2 FQGTGA, per germline. V lost 2 bases, J lost 2 bases, and 9 bases stayed unmatched. The TCR originated in a woman under 40 in good health and CMV-seronegative. V gene TRBV7-3 combines with J gene TRBJ1-3; 7 bases are a match to TRBD1. The sample was PBMCs. CDR3 bases: TGTGCCAGCAGCTTATTAGGAGGGGGCCCCACTGGAAACACCATATATTTT. It encodes CASSLLGGGPTGNTIYF. Full variable domain (missing parts from reference TRBV7-3 and TRBJ1-3): GAGVSQTPSNKVTEKGKYVELRCDPISGHTALYWYRQSLGQGPEFLIYFQGTGAADDSGLPNDRFFAVRPEGSVSTLKIQRTERGDSAVYLCASSLLGGGPTGNTIYFGEGSWLTVV.